The rows below give T cell receptor beta chains drawn from one sample of a study of T cells after yellow fever vaccination. TCRdb recomputed calls from the 5' RACE reads with MiXCR, one row per CDR3 protein. The repertoire holds 200,000 to 250,000 distinct CDR3 sequences, with 6.9% as singletons. This specimen consisted of CD4+ T cells sorted from PBMCs, obtained 15 days after the yellow fever booster vaccination. The receptor set was obtained from a man aged 25 to 40 who received the YFV17D yellow fever vaccine. CDR3s include the opening cysteine and the closing phenylalanine or tryptophan. D genes are given only for firm matches. Clone size, where shown, is once, few, many, or a class for clones that have expanded.

clone size	V gene	D gene	J gene	CDR3 DNA	CDR3 protein
many	TRBV14	NA	TRBJ2-1	TGTGCCAGCAGCCCTTCCTCTACCCTCAATGAGCAGTTCTTC	CASSPSSTLNEQFF
many	TRBV5-1	NA	TRBJ2-5	TGCGCCAGCAGCTTGGATCCAGGGAGTTGGGAGACCCAGTACTTC	CASSLDPGSWETQYF
few	TRBV10-3	NA	TRBJ2-3	TGTGCCATCAGTGAGTACGGTGGCGGAACTAGCACAGATACGCAGTATTTT	CAISEYGGGTSTDTQYF
many	TRBV5-1	NA	TRBJ2-7	TGCGCCAGCTGCCACCGGCCCTCGGGGCGGGAGCAGTACTTC	CASCHRPSGREQYF
NA	TRBV18	NA	TRBJ1-1	TGTGCCAGCTCCGGGCAGGGAGATCCTGAAGCTTTCTTT	CASSGQGDPEAFF
NA	TRBV5-6	TRBD1	TRBJ2-4	TGTGCCAGCAGCGTTCCGGGACAGAAAAACATTCAGTACTTC	CASSVPGQKNIQYF
many	TRBV4-3	NA	TRBJ2-7	TGCGCCAGCAGCCAAGGTCTGTTGGCTAGCCATAACGAGCAGTACTTC	CASSQGLLASHNEQYF
few	TRBV20-1	NA	TRBJ1-4	TGCAGTGCCCCCCGTCCGGGGGGCGATGAAAAACTGTTTTTT	CSAPRPGGDEKLFF
many	TRBV6-6	NA	TRBJ2-1	TGTGCCAGCAGAGAAAGTAGGTCTAATGAGCAGTTCTTC	CASRESRSNEQFF
NA	TRBV12-3/TRBV12-4	NA	TRBJ2-3	TGTGCCAGCAGTTTTCAGATAACTAGCACAGATACGCAGTATTTT	CASSFQITSTDTQYF
NA	TRBV6-1	TRBD1	TRBJ1-2	TGTGCCAGCAGATCCGGACAGGGAGCTAACTATGGCTACACCTTC	CASRSGQGANYGYTF
NA	TRBV20-1	TRBD1	TRBJ2-5	TGCAGTGCCGCCCTGACAGGGATAGAGACCCAGTACTTC	CSAALTGIETQYF
few	TRBV9	NA	TRBJ2-5	TGTGCCAGCAGCGTGGGGGCCGGGGGCAGAGGATTCCAGACCCAGTACTTC	CASSVGAGGRGFQTQYF
many	TRBV7-8	NA	TRBJ2-3	TGTGCCAGCAGCCAAATGCCAAGCACAGATACGCAGTATTTT	CASSQMPSTDTQYF
few	TRBV20-1	NA	TRBJ2-1	TGCAGTGCGAACCGGGACGGAAGTCATGAGCAGTTCTTC	CSANRDGSHEQFF
few	TRBV7-2	NA	TRBJ1-5	TGTGCCAGCAGCTGGGGACTAAATCAGCCCCAGCATTTT	CASSWGLNQPQHF
many	TRBV7-6	NA	TRBJ2-1	TGTGCCAGCAGCCGGCGACTAGGAAATGAGCAGTTCTTC	CASSRRLGNEQFF
many	TRBV12-3/TRBV12-4	NA	TRBJ2-1	TGTGCCAGCAGTTTCATAGCGACTTCCTACAATGAGCAGTTCTTC	CASSFIATSYNEQFF
NA	TRBV12-3/TRBV12-4	NA	TRBJ2-3	TGTGCCAGCAGCCGCCGAGACCGAGCCACAGATACGCAGTATTTT	CASSRRDRATDTQYF
few	TRBV5-1	NA	TRBJ2-1	TGCGCCAGCAGCTTGGTGTCCAGGTATACCTACAATGAGCAGTTCTTC	CASSLVSRYTYNEQFF
many	TRBV20-1	NA	TRBJ2-3	TGCAGTGCTAGAGATAAGGCCCGGGGAGATACGCAGTATTTT	CSARDKARGDTQYF
NA	TRBV18	NA	TRBJ1-3	TGTGCCAGCTCACCGTTCTCGGCTGGGACTGCAGGAAACACCATATATTTT	CASSPFSAGTAGNTIYF
many	TRBV2	NA	TRBJ2-7	TGTGCCAGCAGTGAAAGAGGTAGCCGGGCAAACTGGTACGAGCAGTACTTC	CASSERGSRANWYEQYF
NA	TRBV3-1	NA	TRBJ2-1	TGTGCCAGCAGCCAAGATCCCTATCGAAGATACAATGAACAGTTCTTC	CASSQDPYRRYNEQFF
many	TRBV7-8	NA	TRBJ2-2	TGTGCCAGCAGCCGCGACAGGTCGAACACCGGGGAGCTGTTTTTT	CASSRDRSNTGELFF
many	TRBV5-1	NA	TRBJ2-7	TGCGCCAGCCGGGACGCAGCCTACGAGCAGTACTTC	CASRDAAYEQYF
NA	TRBV29-1	TRBD1	TRBJ2-5	TGCAGCGTAGACAGGGGAACACAAGAGACCCAGTACTTC	CSVDRGTQETQYF
NA	TRBV5-1	NA	TRBJ1-2	TGCGCCAGCAGCCGTACACTCAACTATGGCTACACCTTC	CASSRTLNYGYTF
few	TRBV7-8	NA	TRBJ2-1	TGTGCCAGCAGCCAAACCGGGAGAGCTCCCAATGAGCAGTTCTTC	CASSQTGRAPNEQFF
few	TRBV5-1	TRBD2	TRBJ2-3	TGCGCCAGCAACCTCGGGACTAGCGGAAGCACAGATACGCAGTATTTT	CASNLGTSGSTDTQYF
NA	TRBV20-1	NA	TRBJ2-7	TGCAGTGCTAGAGTGTACGGGACTTCTCAACGGAGTGAGCAGTACTTC	CSARVYGTSQRSEQYF
few	TRBV27	NA	TRBJ2-3	TGTGCCAGCAGTCCCGTTGGGGGGAGGTCTAAAGATACGCAGTATTTT	CASSPVGGRSKDTQYF
many	TRBV28	TRBD2	TRBJ2-5	TGTGCCAGCAGTTTGCGGGGGCAAGAGACCCAGTACTTC	CASSLRGQETQYF
NA	TRBV24-1	NA	TRBJ2-1	TGTGCCACCAGTGATGCGATTGGCGGGAACTACAATGAGCAGTTCTTC	CATSDAIGGNYNEQFF
NA	TRBV6-5	NA	TRBJ1-1	TGTGCCAGCAGTTACGGTCTCGGGGGTTCCAGTGAAGCTTTCTTT	CASSYGLGGSSEAFF
few	TRBV12-3/TRBV12-4	NA	TRBJ1-1	TGTGCCAGCAGTTCTACCGAGAACACTGAAGCTTTCTTT	CASSSTENTEAFF
few	TRBV5-1	NA	TRBJ2-7	TGCGCCAGCAGCCGAGGTGGTACCGAGTACGAGCAGTACTTC	CASSRGGTEYEQYF
many	TRBV12-3/TRBV12-4	NA	TRBJ2-2	TGTGCCAGCAGTTCCGGGCAGGGGATTTCGGGGGAGCTGTTTTTT	CASSSGQGISGELFF
many	TRBV24-1	NA	TRBJ2-2	TGTGCCTCCCAGGTGAACACCGGGGAGCTGTTTTTT	CASQVNTGELFF
NA	TRBV5-1	TRBD1	TRBJ2-2	TGCGCCAGCAGGGGACAGGGAGACACCGGGGAGCTGTTTTTT	CASRGQGDTGELFF